This entry lists 9 T cell receptor beta chains sequenced from one sample in a study of regulatory T cells in long-lasting Graves disease. HTBI primers from iRepertoire and Arm-PCR of CDR3 regions yielded the TCR beta libraries. TCRdb recomputed calls from the multiplex PCR reads with MiXCR, one row per CDR3 protein. The top ten clones hold roughly a sixth of a sample with about 440,000 distinct CDR3 sequences, approximately 15% of them seen once. The time point here: newly diagnosed GD, antithyroid drugs for less than 3 months. Following extraction of RNA from PBMCs, that RNA was used to make the TCR library. These data also featured in a second study, about T cells in Graves' hyperthyroidism and ophthalmopathy.

The sequenced sample was peripheral blood mononuclear cells (PBMCs), obtained at new diagnosis, from a patient treated with antithyroid drugs. These receptors were collected from a woman aged 25 to 39 with Graves disease.

This clonotype was detected ten times or more. This chain joins TRBV20-1 and TRBJ2-7, with D perhaps being TRBD1 or TRBD2 (6 bases each). Germline V gene data show CDR1 as DFQATT and CDR2 as SNEGSKA (reference sequence). The CDR3 covers 13 residues. The chain's CDR3 is CSAQGGTSYEQYF. The CDR3 nucleotides are TGCAGCGCACAGGGAGGTACTAGCTACGAGCAGTACTTC.

This clonotype was found many times. The rearrangement joins TRBV28 to TRBJ1-5, with 7 bases identical to TRBD1. The CDR3 has 13 amino acids. Per the germline V gene, CDR1 is MDHEN and CDR2 is SYDVKM. With 6 bases clipped from V and 7 bases from J, the junction kept 6 bases outside the gene matches. The CDR3 reads CASRDTGEQPQHF. For the CDR3, the DNA is TGTGCCAGCAGAGATACAGGGGAACAGCCCCAGCATTTT.

The chain has TRBV5-1 and TRBJ2-3; D is uncertain. CDR1 is SGHRS, CDR2 YFSETQ, per germline. Trimming stripped 3 bases from V and 2 bases from J, with 16 bases between. This CDR3 is built from 16 residues. The CDR3 region has the DNA TGCGCCAGCAGCTACAAGACGCCGGGCTACACAGATACGCAGTATTTT. Its protein is CASSYKTPGYTDTQYF. The whole variable domain, filled in from reference TRBV5-1 and TRBJ2-3, reads KAGVTQTPRYLIKTRGQQVTLSCSPISGHRSVSWYQQTPGQGLQFLFEYFSETQRNKGNFPGRFSGRQFSNSRSEMNVSTLELGDSALYLCASSYKTPGYTDTQYFGPGTRLTVL.

This rearrangement joins TRBV29-1 to TRBJ2-4; D gene unclear. V was clipped by 4 bases and J by 0 bases, with 19 bases between them. The CDR3 has 17 residues. Germline V gives CDR1 SQVTM, CDR2 ANQGSEA. The CDR3 nucleotides read TGCAGCGTTGTTTTTAGGGAACGAAAGATAGCCAAAAACATTCAGTACTTC. Encoded protein: CSVVFRERKIAKNIQYF.

This clonotype was seen repeatedly, ten times or more. The chain carries TRBV11-3 and TRBJ2-3; 8 nucleotides align to TRBD1. This CDR3 spans 16 amino acids. V trimming: 5 bases; J trimming: 2 bases; junction bases outside the gene matches: 9. The V gene's germline CDR1 is SGHNT and CDR2 YENEEA. The chain's CDR3 is CASSPRDRRDTDTQYF. In DNA, the CDR3 is TGTGCCAGCAGCCCAAGGGACAGGAGGGACACAGATACGCAGTATTTT.

The chain employs TRBV29-1 and TRBJ2-1; D uncertain. The CDR3 length is 11 residues. Trimming cost V 4 bases and J 5 bases, with 6 bases left between them. Looked up from germline, CDR1 is SQVTM and CDR2 is ANQGSEA. CDR3: CSVVGHNEQFF. CDR3 coding DNA: TGCAGCGTTGTGGGCCACAATGAGCAGTTCTTC.

This chain joins TRBV19 and TRBJ2-2; 9 bases are a match to TRBD2. The CDR3 is 16 residues long. The V and J ends lost 5 bases and 4 bases, in that order; junction bases with no gene match: 8. Germline CDR1 LNHDA, CDR2 SQIVND (reference sequence). Here the CDR3 DNA reads TGTGCCAGTAGTGACAATAGCGGGAGCGGCACCGGGGAGCTGTTTTTT. Protein sequence: CASSDNSGSGTGELFF.

This clonotype occurred a few times. V usage is TRBV2 and J usage is TRBJ2-3; 7 bases agree with TRBD2. Germline V gene data show CDR1 as SNHLY and CDR2 as FYNNEI. The CDR3 length is 18 residues. J was trimmed by 0 bases and V by 2 bases; bases with no gene match: 11. The CDR3 is CASSESSLAAFSTDTQYF. As DNA, the CDR3 is TGTGCCAGCAGTGAATCGTCTCTAGCGGCATTTAGCACAGATACGCAGTATTTT.

This clonotype came up a few times. This chain connects TRBV5-1 to TRBJ2-3; 9 bases are shared with TRBD1. The V segment lost 4 bases and the J segment 4 bases; nucleotides outside the gene matches: 7. This CDR3 spans 15 amino acids. Germline V gene lookup returns CDR1 SGHRS and CDR2 YFSETQ. The CDR3 DNA sequence: TGCGCCAGCAGCCCGGACAGGGGAAGGGCAGATACGCAGTATTTT. Its translation: CASSPDRGRADTQYF.